These 27 T cell receptor beta chains were sequenced from one sample in a study of cytomegalovirus exposure and HLA in healthy donors. Primers included in the PCR were 60 Vbeta and 13 Jbeta primers. Assay used: immunoSEQ multiplex PCR; TCRdb lists only in-frame clones, some missing. Recorded for this sample: about 150,000 clones. Input material: PBMCs. All receptors come from a woman in her forties or fifties in good health and CMV-seronegative.

V usage is TRBV5-1 and J usage is TRBJ2-1; 14 bases line up with TRBD2. This CDR3 has 15 amino acids. V trimming: 3 bases; J trimming: 10 bases; junction bases outside the gene matches: 6. Germline V lookup: CDR1 SGHRS, CDR2 YFSETQ. This CDR3 reads CASSYWTSGGREQFF. In DNA form, the CDR3 reads TGCGCCAGCAGCTATTGGACTAGCGGGGGGAGGGAGCAGTTCTTC.

The chain combines TRBV14 with TRBJ2-2, with D possibly TRBD1 on 6 matching bases. This CDR3 region has 16 residues. V dropped 4 bases and J dropped 6 bases, with 18 bases sitting between them. CDR1 and CDR2 from the germline V gene are SGHDN and FVKESK. The CDR3 loop reads CASSRLTGIFAGELFF. Here the CDR3 DNA reads TGTGCCAGCAGCCGTCTTACAGGGATTTTCGCCGGGGAGCTGTTTTTT.

The chain is built from TRBV7-2 and TRBJ2-2; 7 bases are shared with TRBD1. The germline V gene has CDR1 SGHTA and CDR2 FQGNSA. The CDR3 totals 13 residues. J lost 7 bases, V lost 5 bases, and 4 bases had no gene match. The CDR3, as DNA: TGTGCCAGCAGCCCCAGGGGGATCGGGGAGCTGTTTTTT. Translation gives CASSPRGIGELFF.

The chain uses TRBV15 and TRBJ1-1; the D gene is possibly TRBD1 (6 bases). Germline V gene sequence: CDR1 LNHNV, CDR2 YYDKDF (reference sequence). The length of the CDR3 is 15 residues. V was cut by 3 bases and J by 1 base, with 12 bases left in between. CDR3: CATSSRGGENTEAFF. The CDR3 DNA follows: TGTGCCACCAGCAGCAGGGGAGGGGAGAACACTGAAGCTTTCTTT.

The chain couples TRBV27 to TRBJ2-1; D remains ambiguous. In germline, CDR1 is MNHEY, CDR2 SMNVEV (reference sequence). This CDR3 is 11 amino acids long. Deletions cut 4 bases from V and 12 bases from J, with 10 bases between. Here the CDR3 DNA reads TGTGCCAGCAGTTCACTATGGTCGCAGTTCTTC. Protein: CASSSLWSQFF.

The chain combines TRBV29-1 with TRBJ1-1; tentative D call: TRBD1 (5 bases). The V end was cut by 6 bases, the J end by 6 bases, with 11 bases between. Germline V gene sequence: CDR1 SQVTM, CDR2 ANQGSEA. The CDR3 spans 11 residues. The CDR3 loop is CSVGPGSEAFF. The CDR3 DNA reads as TGCAGCGTCGGACCAGGGTCTGAAGCTTTCTTT.

J is TRBJ2-7 and V is TRBV10-3, with a possible D match to TRBD2 (6 bases). CDR1 and CDR2 (germline): ENHRY, SYGVKD. V shed 2 bases and J shed 2 bases, with 10 bases lying between them. CDR3 size: 14 residues. CDR3 loop: CAISETEGTYEQYF. CDR3 DNA sequence: TGTGCCATCAGTGAGACGGAGGGTACCTACGAGCAGTACTTC.

This chain connects TRBV28 to TRBJ1-2, with D possibly being TRBD1 (5 bases). This CDR3 contains 14 residues. Trimming shortened V by 3 bases and J by 5 bases, and 13 bases separated the two germline ends. CDR1 and CDR2 from the germline V gene are MDHEN and SYDVKM. The CDR3 region has the DNA TGTGCCAGCAGTTTTCCAGGGAATGTGTATGGCTACACCTTC. It codes for CASSFPGNVYGYTF.

V is TRBV4-1 and J is TRBJ2-3; 9 bases line up with TRBD1. V shed 1 base, J shed 4 bases, and the junction held 6 bases outside the gene matches. CDR3 length equals 16 residues. Germline V gene data show CDR1 as MGHRA and CDR2 as YSYEKL. The CDR3 nucleotides are TGCGCCAGCAGCCAAGTCCGGGACAGGGACCCAGATACGCAGTATTTT. It codes for CASSQVRDRDPDTQYF.

V and J are TRBV6-5 and TRBJ1-2, with TRBD1 as a possible D gene (5 bases). Germline V gene lookup returns CDR1 MNHEY and CDR2 SVGAGI. Trimming left V 4 bases short and J 6 bases short, with 12 bases between. The CDR3 extends over 13 amino acids. The CDR3 nucleotides read TGTGCCAGCAGTTCCTTTGACAGTAATGGCTACACCTTC. Protein sequence: CASSSFDSNGYTF.

V and J are TRBV10-3 and TRBJ1-6, with a possible D match to TRBD1 (5 bases). Germline V gives CDR1 ENHRY, CDR2 SYGVKD. This CDR3 contains 14 residues. Trimming removed 2 bases from V and 7 bases from J, with 9 bases in between. CDR3 sequence reads: CAISERRGNSPLHF. Here the CDR3 DNA reads TGTGCCATCAGTGAGAGAAGGGGAAATTCACCCCTCCACTTT.

The chain combines TRBV28 with TRBJ2-1, with 11 bases aligning to TRBD2. CDR1 is MDHEN and CDR2 is SYDVKM in the germline V gene. This CDR3 has 19 residues. J lost 1 base, V lost 5 bases, and 13 bases had no gene match. The chain's CDR3 is CASSPNPPLAGVSYNEQFF. As DNA, the CDR3 is TGTGCCAGCAGTCCCAACCCCCCACTAGCGGGAGTGTCCTACAATGAGCAGTTCTTC.

V usage is TRBV28 and J usage is TRBJ2-5; D unresolved. The CDR3 length is 11 residues. Germline loops: CDR1 MDHEN, CDR2 SYDVKM. The V end lost 6 bases, the J end lost 0 bases, and 2 bases lay between the germline ends. CDR3 in DNA: TGTGCCAGCAGCTACCAAGAGACCCAGTACTTC. Its protein product is CASSYQETQYF. The complete variable domain, with remaining parts taken from reference TRBV28 and TRBJ2-5, reads DVKVTQSSRYLVKRTGEKVFLECVQDMDHENMFWYRQDPGLGLRLIYFSYDVKMKEKGDIPEGYSVSREKKERFSLILESASTNQTSMYLCASSYQETQYFGPGTRLLVL.

V is TRBV5-8 and J is TRBJ2-5; 8 positions agree with TRBD1. Germline values: CDR1 SGHTS, CDR2 YDEGEE. V was clipped by 5 bases and J by 1 base; unmatched bases: 7. The CDR3 is 15 residues long. The CDR3 sequence is CASRPTGGVQETQYF. Here the CDR3 DNA reads TGTGCCAGCAGGCCCACAGGGGGAGTCCAAGAGACCCAGTACTTC.

This chain links TRBV5-1 with TRBJ2-3, with TRBD2 matching 8 bases. Germline V gene sequence: CDR1 SGHRS, CDR2 YFSETQ. This CDR3 region has 14 residues. Trimming cost V 5 bases and J 0 bases; bases outside gene matches: 2. This chain's CDR3 is CASSIAGSTDTQYF. CDR3 DNA: TGCGCCAGCAGTATAGCGGGGAGCACAGATACGCAGTATTTT.

The V gene is TRBV7-6, the J gene TRBJ1-3, with D possibly matching TRBD1 (5 bases). CDR1 SGHVS and CDR2 FNYEAQ come from the germline V gene. Between the trimmed V and J ends, which lost 3 bases and 0 bases, there was a span of 18 bases. The CDR3 has 18 residues. The CDR3, as DNA: TGTGCCAGCAGCTTGGGGCAGGGCAAAATTAACTCTGGAAACACCATATATTTT. Protein: CASSLGQGKINSGNTIYF. Supplemented by reference TRBV7-6 and TRBJ1-3, the full variable domain reads GAGVSQSPRYKVTKRGQDVALRCDPISGHVSLYWYRQALGQGPEFLTYFNYEAQQDKSGLPNDRFSAERPEGSISTLTIQRTEQRDSAMYRCASSLGQGKINSGNTIYFGEGSWLTVV.

The rearrangement links TRBV28 to TRBJ2-5, with a weak D call TRBD1 (5 bases). This CDR3 has 13 residues. CDR1 MDHEN and CDR2 SYDVKM come from the germline V gene. V lost 8 bases and J 5 bases, leaving 15 bases between the germline ends. CDR3 bases: TGTGCCAGCCTTGGGGCAGGGTCGGAGACCCAGTACTTC. This encodes CASLGAGSETQYF.

This chain connects TRBV5-1 to TRBJ2-2; D gene ambiguous. The CDR3 spans 15 residues. Germline CDR1 is SGHRS and CDR2 is YFSETQ. Between the trimmed V and J ends, which lost 4 bases and 1 base, there was a span of 11 bases. CDR3 sequence (DNA): TGCGCCAGCAGCGAGATCGATCGGAACACCGGGGAGCTGTTTTTT. It translates to CASSEIDRNTGELFF.

The chain is built from TRBV6-1 and TRBJ2-5; no clear D gene. V lost 0 bases and J lost 7, with 15 bases in between. This CDR3 comprises 15 residues. Germline assignment: CDR1 MNHNS and CDR2 SASEGT. For the CDR3, the DNA is TGTGCCAGCAGTGAAGCGCCGCACGCGGATCGGACCCAGTACTTC. Translation gives CASSEAPHADRTQYF.

The chain is built from TRBV28 and TRBJ2-7, with D perhaps TRBD1 (6 bases). Per germline, CDR1 MDHEN and CDR2 SYDVKM. Trimming shortened V by 2 bases and J by 5 bases, and 13 bases separated the two germline ends. The CDR3 is 14 amino acids. The CDR3: CASSLPQGRNEQYF. In DNA form, the CDR3 reads TGTGCCAGCAGTTTACCCCAGGGGCGAAACGAGCAGTACTTC.

The chain links TRBV7-8 to TRBJ2-7, with 9 bases fitting TRBD1. V dropped 4 bases and J dropped 3; count of bases not matched to a gene: 7. The CDR3 is made up of 15 amino acids. Germline assignment: CDR1 SGHVS and CDR2 FQNEAQ. The CDR3 nucleotides are TGTGCCAGCAGCTCCGCCGGGACAGGGAACTACGAGCAGTACTTC. Protein: CASSSAGTGNYEQYF. Variable domain in full (rest from reference TRBV7-8 and TRBJ2-7): GAGVSQSPRYKVAKRGQDVALRCDPISGHVSLFWYQQALGQGPEFLTYFQNEAQLDKSGLPSDRFFAERPEGSVSTLKIQRTQQEDSAVYLCASSSAGTGNYEQYFGPGTRLTVT.

This chain links TRBV4-1 with TRBJ1-4; 9 bases agree with TRBD1. V lost 6 bases, J lost 7 bases, and 9 bases stayed unmatched. Germline V lookup: CDR1 MGHRA, CDR2 YSYEKL. The length of the CDR3 is 15 residues. CDR3 DNA: TGCGCCAGCAGTCGCGCCCCGGACAGGGGTGAAAAACTGTTTTTT. Amino acid sequence: CASSRAPDRGEKLFF.

The V call is TRBV29-1, the J call TRBJ2-1; 8 bases are shared with TRBD2. The V segment lost 6 bases and the J segment 5 bases; nucleotides outside the gene matches: 9. The CDR3 runs 14 residues. Germline loops: CDR1 SQVTM, CDR2 ANQGSEA. The CDR3 loop reads CSVPTLSGNNEQFF. Written as DNA, the CDR3 is TGCAGCGTCCCGACTCTTAGCGGGAACAATGAGCAGTTCTTC.

This chain links TRBV4-1 with TRBJ2-7; 7 positions match TRBD2. Germline V gives CDR1 MGHRA, CDR2 YSYEKL. J was trimmed by 3 bases and V by 4 bases; bases with no gene match: 0. The CDR3 totals 12 residues. CDR3 bases: TGCGCCAGCAGCCGGGAGGGCTACGAGCAGTACTTC. This sequence encodes CASSREGYEQYF.

The chain uses TRBV20-1 and TRBJ2-7; D remains ambiguous. The germline CDR1 and CDR2 sequences are DFQATT and SNEGSKA (reference sequence). The CDR3 extends over 11 amino acids. V gave up 8 bases and J gave up 6 bases, with 14 bases separating them. The CDR3 loop reads CSPNLYGEQYF. The CDR3 DNA reads as TGCAGTCCGAACCTCTACGGCGAGCAGTACTTC.

The rearrangement links TRBV11-2 to TRBJ2-7; D is perhaps TRBD2 (6 bases). Between the trimmed V and J ends, which lost 5 bases and 2 bases, there was a span of 19 bases. CDR1 and CDR2 from the germline V gene are SGHAT and FQNNGV. There are 16 residues in the CDR3. The CDR3 sequence: CASSRPHLGGAYEQYF. The CDR3 coding sequence is TGTGCCAGCAGCCGACCCCATTTGGGGGGTGCCTACGAGCAGTACTTC.

The chain is built from TRBV30 and TRBJ1-1; TRBD1 matches 7 bases. This CDR3 is 13 amino acids long. CDR1 is GTSNPN, CDR2 SVGIG, per germline (reference sequence). Trimming took 3 bases from V and 2 from J; bases not matched to a gene: 3. The CDR3 DNA sequence: TGTGCCTGGAGAGGACAGGCCAACACTGAAGCTTTCTTT. It is translated as CAWRGQANTEAFF.